A single sample gave rise to the 14 T cell receptor beta chains below, sequenced in a study of cytomegalovirus exposure and HLA in healthy donors. Both 60 Vbeta primers and 13 Jbeta primers went into the PCR. The repertoire was sequenced with immunoSEQ multiplex PCR; TCRdb's copy has only in-frame clones and lacks some. The sample records about 96,000 clones, 55% to 75% being singletons. The sample was PBMCs. These receptors all stem from a man aged 55 to 70 in good health and CMV-seronegative.

The CDR3 nucleotides are TGTGCCAGCAGCCCCGGCGGGGTGCCGTCTGGCTACACCTTC. Residues: CASSPGGVPSGYTF. The chain has TRBV9 and TRBJ1-2; D is unclear. V was trimmed by 4 bases and J by 7 bases, leaving 17 bases between them. CDR3 size: 14 residues. CDR1 and CDR2 from the germline V gene are SGDLS and YYNGEE.

J is TRBJ2-1 and V is TRBV5-4; 11 bases agree with TRBD2. Germline assignment: CDR1 SGHNT and CDR2 YYREEE (reference sequence). CDR3 length equals 15 residues. Trimming cost V 4 bases and J 3 bases; bases outside gene matches: 3. The CDR3 sequence: CASSTTSGSYNEQFF. CDR3 coding DNA: TGTGCCAGCAGCACTACTAGCGGGAGCTACAATGAGCAGTTCTTC.

To note about this clone: The identical CDR3 is also encoded by other nucleotide sequences in the sample. The rearrangement links TRBV15 to TRBJ2-7, with D possibly matching TRBD1 (5 bases). The CDR3 covers 13 residues. Germline CDR1 and CDR2: LNHNV and YYDKDF (reference sequence). Deletions cut 3 bases from V and 2 bases from J, with 8 bases between. For the CDR3, the DNA is TGTGCCACCAGCAGGGTGGACACCTACGAGCAGTACTTC. Residues: CATSRVDTYEQYF.

The chain carries TRBV4-1 and TRBJ2-2; possible D gene TRBD1, 6 bases. This CDR3 has 16 amino acids. Germline assignment: CDR1 MGHRA and CDR2 YSYEKL. V was trimmed by 4 bases and J by 3 bases, leaving 15 bases between them. CDR3 sequence: CASSRHIRQDTGELFF. The CDR3 DNA follows: TGCGCCAGCAGCCGCCATATACGACAGGACACCGGGGAGCTGTTTTTT.

The V gene is TRBV9, the J gene TRBJ2-7; D is undetermined. Trimming left V 0 bases short and J 1 base short, with 11 bases between. Germline V gene sequence: CDR1 SGDLS, CDR2 YYNGEE. The CDR3 has 15 amino acids. The CDR3 nucleotides read TGTGCCAGCAGCGTAGCGGCAGGAATTTCCTACGAGCAGTACTTC. This encodes CASSVAAGISYEQYF.

The chain has TRBV2 and TRBJ2-7, with a weak D call TRBD1 (6 bases). CDR3 length: 14 amino acids. V was clipped by 6 bases and J by 2 bases, with 14 bases between them. In germline, CDR1 is SNHLY, CDR2 FYNNEI. The CDR3 DNA reads as TGTGCCAGCAGCCCTCTAGGGGGAGCCTACGAGCAGTACTTC. Translating it yields CASSPLGGAYEQYF.

V usage is TRBV25-1 and J usage is TRBJ2-5; 7 nucleotides agree with TRBD1. CDR1 and CDR2 from the germline V gene are MGHDK and SYGVNS. This CDR3 contains 15 residues. The J segment lost 5 bases and the V segment lost 4 bases, leaving 10 bases of the junction unmatched. The CDR3 DNA is TGTGCCAGCAGTGTGATAGACAGGGTTAAGGAGACCCAGTACTTC. It encodes CASSVIDRVKETQYF.

The V call is TRBV28, the J call TRBJ1-5; D gene ambiguous. Germline CDR1 reads MDHEN; CDR2 reads SYDVKM. V lost 10 bases and J lost 12, with 19 bases in between. The CDR3 spans 12 residues. In nucleotides, the CDR3 is TGTGCCAACACACTAATTTTAGCCCTCCAGCATTTT. Its protein product is CANTLILALQHF.

The chain employs TRBV5-6 and TRBJ2-2, with D perhaps TRBD1 (6 bases). CDR3 length: 15 residues. Looked up from germline, CDR1 is SGHDT and CDR2 is YYEEEE. Trimming pared 0 bases from V and 7 bases from J, leaving 13 bases between. The CDR3 sequence: CASSLGDRLIGELFF. CDR3 coding DNA: TGTGCCAGCAGCTTGGGCGACAGGTTAATCGGGGAGCTGTTTTTT.

The chain employs TRBV7-8 and TRBJ2-1; a possible D gene is TRBD1 (5 bases). Trimming cost V 3 bases and J 1 base, with 7 bases left between them. The CDR3 sequence is 14 residues long. Germline-derived CDR1 and CDR2 are SGHVS and FQNEAQ. The CDR3 spells CASSFDSSYNEQFF. CDR3 DNA sequence: TGTGCCAGCAGCTTCGACAGTTCCTACAATGAGCAGTTCTTC.

The sample holds one count of this clone. The gene calls are TRBV28 and TRBJ1-1, with D tentatively TRBD1 (6 bases). CDR1 and CDR2 from the germline V gene are MDHEN and SYDVKM. V lost 6 bases and J lost 0, with 17 bases in between. This CDR3 is 16 amino acids long. For the CDR3, the DNA is TGTGCCAGCAGCTACCCCCGGGACACCTTGAACACTGAAGCTTTCTTT. This gives the protein CASSYPRDTLNTEAFF.

This clone was found once. The V gene is TRBV20-1, the J gene TRBJ2-1; D ambiguous. CDR1 is DFQATT and CDR2 is SNEGSKA in the germline V gene (reference sequence). There are 10 residues in the CDR3. With 6 bases removed from V and 4 bases from J, the gap between germline ends came to 4 bases. The CDR3 spells CSAPYNEQFF. CDR3 in DNA: TGCAGTGCCCCTTACAATGAGCAGTTCTTC.

The chain has TRBV5-6 and TRBJ1-2, with TRBD1 identical over 7 bases. There are 15 residues in the CDR3. V was pared by 4 bases and J by 4 bases, with 10 bases of the junction left unmatched. Germline CDR1 is SGHDT and CDR2 is YYEEEE. CDR3 bases: TGTGCCAGCAGCGTCGACAGGGTCCTTGTCTATGGCTACACCTTC. It translates to CASSVDRVLVYGYTF.

This clone was seen a handful of times. The V and J genes are TRBV7-2 and TRBJ2-7, with D tentatively TRBD2 (6 bases). The CDR3 is 16 amino acids. V was cut by 5 bases and J by 0 bases, with 17 bases left in between. Germline CDR1 is SGHTA and CDR2 is FQGNSA. CDR3 in DNA: TGTGCCAGCAGCCCCCGAGCTAGCGAGAACTCCTACGAGCAGTACTTC. Encoded protein: CASSPRASENSYEQYF.